These 19 T cell receptor beta chains were all obtained from the same sample, sequenced in a study of blood T cell repertoires in COVID-19. Profiled with immunoSEQ multiplex PCR; TCRdb holds only in-frame clones, not every one. The data show 400,000 to 500,000 clones, roughly 90% seen once. The sequenced sample was PBMCs or T cells enriched from blood (not recorded which). Receptors originate from a woman under 30 who had been exposed to COVID-19.

The chain couples TRBV7-2 to TRBJ1-3, with D possibly TRBD1 on 5 matching bases. V dropped 5 bases and J dropped 0 bases, with 11 bases sitting between them. The V gene's germline CDR1 is SGHTA and CDR2 FQGNSA. The CDR3 is 15 residues long. DNA for the CDR3: TGTGCCAGCAGCCCGGGGGGGAGCTCTGGAAACACCATATATTTT. The encoded protein is CASSPGGSSGNTIYF.

V gene TRBV7-9 combines with J gene TRBJ2-2, with TRBD2 matching over 9 bases. The germline V gene encodes CDR1 SEHNR and CDR2 FQNEAQ (reference sequence). The junction had 6 bases not matched to a gene; V was cut back by 5 bases and J by 2 bases. The CDR3 has 16 residues. The CDR3 loop reads CASSPSSGGNTGELFF. In nucleotides, the CDR3 is TGTGCCAGCAGCCCCAGTAGCGGGGGCAACACCGGGGAGCTGTTTTTT.

J is TRBJ2-5 and V is TRBV7-2; TRBD1 is a possible D gene (6 bases). CDR1 is SGHTA, CDR2 FQGNSA, per germline. The CDR3 runs to 14 residues. V was trimmed by 1 base and J by 2 bases, leaving 8 bases between them. The CDR3 DNA sequence: TGTGCCAGCAGCTTAGTAGGACAGCAAGAGACCCAGTACTTC. It codes for CASSLVGQQETQYF.

This sequence joins TRBV7-8 and TRBJ2-5, with D perhaps TRBD2 (6 bases). The ends were cut back, 5 bases at V and 2 bases at J, with 24 bases in the middle. Germline V lookup: CDR1 SGHVS, CDR2 FQNEAQ. CDR3 size: 18 residues. The CDR3 bases are TGTGCCAGCAGCCCGTATGTCGTCGTTAGCGGAGGGCAAGAGACCCAGTACTTC. Its protein is CASSPYVVVSGGQETQYF.

The chain recombines TRBV19 with TRBJ2-2; D unresolved. This CDR3 region has 14 residues. Trimming removed 3 bases at V and 6 bases at J, with 11 bases between. Germline V gene data show CDR1 as LNHDA and CDR2 as SQIVND (reference sequence). The CDR3 is CASSIPQVSGELFF. The CDR3 DNA reads as TGTGCCAGTAGTATCCCGCAGGTCTCCGGGGAGCTGTTTTTT.

A single count supports this clone. The chain links TRBV6-5 to TRBJ1-1, with TRBD1 as a possible D gene (5 bases). There are 15 residues in the CDR3. The V end was cut by 8 bases, the J end by 5 bases, with 21 bases between. The germline V gene has CDR1 MNHEY and CDR2 SVGAGI. In DNA, the CDR3 is TGTGCCAGCTCCCCCTCGGGGGGATTCGGGACTGAAGCTTTCTTT. This translates into CASSPSGGFGTEAFF.

This clone was counted only a few times. This CDR3 is also generated by other DNA sequences in the sample. J is TRBJ2-7 and V is TRBV6-2 or TRBV6-3; 8 bases agree with TRBD2. The CDR3 totals 15 residues. In germline, CDR1 is MNHEY, CDR2 SVGEGT. Trimming at V came to 2 bases and at J to 1 base, leaving 4 bases not matched to a gene. The chain's CDR3 is CASSYSGGRSYEQYF. The CDR3 DNA reads as TGTGCCAGCAGTTACAGCGGGGGTAGATCCTACGAGCAGTACTTC.

The chain has TRBV5-1 and TRBJ2-2; the D is unclear. The CDR3 has 14 residues. The germline V gene encodes CDR1 SGHRS and CDR2 YFSETQ. Trimming cost V 7 bases and J 0 bases, with 10 bases left between them. CDR3 DNA: TGCGCCAGCTCCGGCACTACGAACACCGGGGAGCTGTTTTTT. Its translation is CASSGTTNTGELFF.

J is TRBJ2-7 and V is TRBV5-1; weak D call: TRBD1 (6 bases). The CDR3 has 16 amino acids. CDR1 is SGHRS and CDR2 is YFSETQ in the germline V gene. V gave up 0 bases and J gave up 3 bases, with 16 bases separating them. The CDR3 coding sequence is TGCGCCAGCAGCTTGGGTGTTGGGGGCAGAAACTACGAGCAGTACTTC. It yields the protein CASSLGVGGRNYEQYF. The variable domain in full, completed from reference TRBV5-1 and TRBJ2-7, reads KAGVTQTPRYLIKTRGQQVTLSCSPISGHRSVSWYQQTPGQGLQFLFEYFSETQRNKGNFPGRFSGRQFSNSRSEMNVSTLELGDSALYLCASSLGVGGRNYEQYFGPGTRLTVT.

This chain uses TRBV5-1 with TRBJ2-1; 10 positions agree with TRBD2. The CDR3 totals 16 residues. Trimming took 0 bases from V and 9 from J; bases not matched to a gene: 9. Looked up from germline, CDR1 is SGHRS and CDR2 is YFSETQ. The chain's CDR3 is CASSLAEAGGPGEQFF. The CDR3, as DNA: TGCGCCAGCAGCTTGGCCGAAGCGGGAGGGCCCGGTGAGCAGTTCTTC. Variable domain in full (rest from reference TRBV5-1 and TRBJ2-1): KAGVTQTPRYLIKTRGQQVTLSCSPISGHRSVSWYQQTPGQGLQFLFEYFSETQRNKGNFPGRFSGRQFSNSRSEMNVSTLELGDSALYLCASSLAEAGGPGEQFFGPGTRLTVL.

The chain carries TRBV7-6 and TRBJ2-1; TRBD2 matches 13 bases. J lost 10 bases, V lost 3 bases, and 9 bases had no gene match. Germline CDR1 and CDR2: SGHVS and FNYEAQ. The CDR3 has 16 amino acids. Here the CDR3 DNA reads TGTGCCAGCAGCTTGGGCTCCAGACTAGCGGGGGGCGAGCAGTTCTTC. Its translation: CASSLGSRLAGGEQFF.

The V gene is TRBV23-1, the J gene TRBJ1-1; tentatively, D is TRBD1 (5 bases). TRBV23-1 is an ORF, and what it does is uncertain. The CDR3 has 15 residues. V lost 3 bases to trimming and J lost 1 base, with 12 bases between them. DNA of the CDR3: TGCGCCAGCAGTCACCCAGGGAGGGGGAACACTGAAGCTTTCTTT. Residues: CASSHPGRGNTEAFF.

The gene calls are TRBV7-2 and TRBJ2-5, with D tentatively TRBD2 (5 bases). With 5 bases removed from V and 1 base from J, the gap between germline ends came to 14 bases. Germline V gene lookup returns CDR1 SGHTA and CDR2 FQGNSA. The CDR3 totals 15 residues. In DNA, the CDR3 is TGTGCCAGCAGCATTATGGCCGGACTCCAAGAGACCCAGTACTTC. Translating gives CASSIMAGLQETQYF. The complete variable domain, with remaining parts taken from reference TRBV7-2 and TRBJ2-5, reads GAGVSQSPSNKVTEKGKDVELRCDPISGHTALYWYRQSLGQGLEFLIYFQGNSAPDKSGLPSDRFSAERTGGSVSTLTIQRTQQEDSAVYLCASSIMAGLQETQYFGPGTRLLVL.

The chain links TRBV19 to TRBJ1-5; unclear D gene. V dropped 1 base and J dropped 3 bases, with 10 bases sitting between them. CDR1 and CDR2 from the germline V gene are LNHDA and SQIVND (reference sequence). The length of the CDR3 is 15 residues. The CDR3 spells CASSIVSGINQPQHF. As DNA, the CDR3 is TGTGCCAGTAGTATAGTATCGGGAATCAATCAGCCCCAGCATTTT.

The chain recombines TRBV29-1 with TRBJ2-1; no reliable D call. Trimming stripped 2 bases from V and 7 bases from J, with 12 bases between. The CDR3 runs to 13 residues. Germline V CDR1 and CDR2: SQVTM, ANQGSEA. The CDR3 here is CSVEWLVSNEQFF. CDR3 nucleotides: TGCAGCGTTGAATGGCTAGTATCGAATGAGCAGTTCTTC.

V and J are TRBV4-1 and TRBJ1-1, with D unclear. Germline values: CDR1 MGHRA, CDR2 YSYEKL. Trimming shortened V by 2 bases and J by 4 bases, and 11 bases separated the two germline ends. The CDR3 length is 14 residues. The CDR3 DNA follows: TGCGCCAGCAGCCAACAGGACTTCGGCACTGAAGCTTTCTTT. Amino acid sequence: CASSQQDFGTEAFF.

The chain has TRBV5-1 and TRBJ1-1; perhaps TRBD1 as D (5 bases). This CDR3 is 15 amino acids long. V lost 5 bases and J 1 base, leaving 15 bases between the germline ends. Germline values: CDR1 SGHRS, CDR2 YFSETQ. The CDR3 DNA is TGCGCCAGCAGGATGTCGGTGGGGCCGAACACTGAAGCTTTCTTT. Encoded protein: CASRMSVGPNTEAFF.

This clone has ten or more counts. This sequence joins TRBV2 and TRBJ2-7, with D possibly matching TRBD1 (5 bases). This CDR3 region has 14 residues. Germline V gene lookup returns CDR1 SNHLY and CDR2 FYNNEI. V was clipped by 3 bases and J by 2 bases, with 11 bases between them. The CDR3 nucleotides are TGTGCCAGCAGTGATATCCAGGGTGCCTACGAGCAGTACTTC. Its protein is CASSDIQGAYEQYF.

On this clone: Additional DNA sequences in this sample encode the identical CDR3. This chain links TRBV28 with TRBJ2-7; possibly TRBD2 for D (5 bases). Trimming stripped 8 bases from V and 1 base from J, with 12 bases between. The CDR3 is made up of 13 amino acids. Germline V gene sequence: CDR1 MDHEN, CDR2 SYDVKM. The CDR3 DNA follows: TGTGCCAGCTCTCCCGGGGTATCCTACGAGCAGTACTTC. Translation: CASSPGVSYEQYF.